The source of this T cell receptor beta chain is a study of regulatory T cells in long-lasting Graves disease. This CDR3 is built from 12 residues. Germline V CDR1 and CDR2: MDHEN, SYDVKM. Trimming cost V 6 bases and J 11 bases; bases outside gene matches: 4. This clonotype was counted between two and nine times. Its target is unknown. Time point denoted: newly diagnosed GD, antithyroid drugs for less than 3 months. PBMC RNA served as the TCR library source. Building of the TCR beta libraries involved iRepertoire HTBI primers and Arm-PCR of CDR3 regions. TCRdb redid the calling of the multiplex PCR reads with MiXCR, one entry per CDR3 protein. The sample holds approximately 440,000 distinct CDR3 sequences, under 20% seen once. Study-level points and caveats: Persistent Graves' cases showed lower TCR diversity than newly diagnosed cases. There were preferences for TRBV28, TRBJ1-2 and TRBJ2-5 in persistent disease.

These data were also filed under a second study, of T cells in Graves' hyperthyroidism and ophthalmopathy. That publication notes: The definition of stable Graves' hyperthyroidism was no ophthalmopathy progression within 18 months.

V is TRBV28 and J is TRBJ2-4; TRBD1 aligns across 10 bases. This material consisted of peripheral blood mononuclear cells (PBMCs), taken at new diagnosis, from a patient treated with antithyroid drugs. This clonotype originated in a man in his forties or fifties with Graves disease. CDR3 in amino acids: CASRDRGAFQYF. For the CDR3, the DNA is TGTGCCAGCAGGGACAGGGGGGCTTTTCAGTACTTC. Drawing the rest from reference TRBV28 and TRBJ2-4, the complete variable domain is DVKVTQSSRYLVKRTGEKVFLECVQDMDHENMFWYRQDPGLGLRLIYFSYDVKMKEKGDIPEGYSVSREKKERFSLILESASTNQTSMYLCASRDRGAFQYFGAGTRLSVL.